This T cell receptor beta chain was captured in a study of cytomegalovirus exposure and HLA in healthy donors. In regard to this clone: Its antigen is undetermined.

The CDR3 has 14 residues. The germline CDR1 and CDR2 sequences are MNHGY and SAAAGT. Findings of the study overall: When analyzed later, the rates of TCR association showed variation by HLA locus, with DRB1 the most and HLA-C the fewest. Further analysis was carried out later, and it showed several of the most significant clusters appearing linked to common viral pathogens. In a later analysis, V- and J-gene trimming of beta chains associated with a DCLRE1C missense variant, replicated independently. In a later analysis, compared with equally common non-associated chains, HLA-associated beta chains were more expanded.

It was with 60 Vbeta and 13 Jbeta primers that the PCR ran. TCRdb's copy holds only in-frame clones and misses some; the assay was immunoSEQ multiplex PCR. The sample records just over 65,000 clones, approximately 75% being singletons. Sample: PBMCs. This sequence joins TRBV6-8 and TRBJ2-5; 8 nucleotides agree with TRBD1. The J call may not be correct, given that the DNA end is closer to TRBJ2-7. This receptor was identified in a human donor in good health. In nucleotides, the CDR3 is TGTGCCAGCAGTCGGGACAGGCTTTCCTACGAGCAGTACTTC. Its translation: CASSRDRLSYEQYF.